Listed below are T cell receptor beta chains from one sample, sequenced in a study of cytomegalovirus exposure and HLA in healthy donors. The assay was immunoSEQ multiplex PCR, and TCRdb's table has in-frame clones only and misses some. The sample has about 120,000 clones, 77% seen once. What was sequenced was PBMCs. All receptors come from a man between 40 and 49 years old in good health and CMV-seropositive. The CDR3 runs from the conserved cysteine through the conserved F or W. D genes are given only for firm matches. Size tells how often a clone was seen (once, few, many) or the class of an expanded clone, and some rows leave it out.

TRBD1	TRBV5-5	.	TRBJ1-4	CASSPLTGQGNEKLFF	TGTGCCAGCAGCCCGCTAACCGGACAGGGGAATGAAAAACTGTTTTTT
.	TRBV2	.	TRBJ1-5	CASSWDTYYDYNQPQHF	TGTGCCAGCAGTTGGGACACTTATTATGACTACAATCAGCCCCAGCATTTT
.	TRBV6-1	few	TRBJ1-2	CASSYGGYTF	TGTGCCAGCAGTTACGGTGGCTACACCTTC
.	TRBV27	.	TRBJ2-7	CASSLLSDGGPYEQYF	TGTGCCAGCAGTTTATTGTCCGATGGGGGCCCCTACGAGCAGTACTTC
.	TRBV19	.	TRBJ2-7	CASSMYHFYEQYF	TGTGCCAGTAGTATGTACCACTTTTACGAGCAGTACTTC
.	TRBV29-1	.	TRBJ1-2	CSVDRQGFGGYTF	TGCAGCGTTGATAGGCAGGGCTTTGGAGGCTACACCTTC
TRBD1	TRBV28	once	TRBJ2-7	CASTRGSFPLNEQYF	TGTGCCAGCACCAGGGGGAGCTTCCCCCTAAACGAGCAGTACTTC
TRBD2	TRBV7-8	.	TRBJ2-4	CASSLMSGGVSKNIQYF	TGTGCCAGCAGCTTAATGTCTGGGGGGGTTTCCAAAAACATTCAGTACTTC
TRBD2	TRBV29-1	.	TRBJ2-3	CSVEPSGYTDTQYF	TGCAGCGTTGAACCTAGCGGGTACACAGATACGCAGTATTTT
.	TRBV29-1	once	TRBJ2-5	CSVDSRGDQETQYF	TGCAGCGTTGATAGCAGGGGAGACCAAGAGACCCAGTACTTC
TRBD1	TRBV27	.	TRBJ1-5	CATPPGQGENQPQHF	TGTGCCACCCCCCCCGGACAGGGGGAAAATCAGCCCCAGCATTTT
TRBD1	TRBV7-2	.	TRBJ2-7	CASSLGGQGYEQYF	TGTGCCAGCAGCTTAGGGGGACAGGGCTACGAGCAGTACTTC
.	TRBV9	.	TRBJ2-7	CASSRGSGQYF	TGTGCCAGCAGCCGCGGCAGCGGGCAGTACTTC
.	TRBV10-2	.	TRBJ2-1	CASFEQGTYNEQFF	TGCGCCAGCTTTGAGCAGGGGACCTACAATGAGCAGTTCTTC
TRBD1	TRBV27	.	TRBJ1-2	CASSLDRDRGFGYTF	TGTGCCAGCAGTTTAGATAGGGACAGGGGCTTTGGCTACACCTTC
.	TRBV9	.	TRBJ2-1	CASSVGRGAYNEQFF	TGTGCCAGCAGCGTAGGACGGGGGGCGTACAATGAGCAGTTCTTC
.	TRBV9	.	TRBJ1-6	CASSAKGGPSPLHF	TGTGCCAGCAGCGCAAAAGGAGGTCCATCACCCCTCCACTTT
.	TRBV27	.	TRBJ2-2	CASSSRYTGELFF	TGTGCCAGCAGTTCGAGGTACACCGGGGAGCTGTTTTTT
.	TRBV27	once	TRBJ2-7	CASSLQQSYEQYF	TGTGCCAGCAGTTTACAACAGAGCTACGAGCAGTACTTC
.	TRBV5-1	.	TRBJ1-5	CASSLDRDQPQHF	TGCGCCAGCAGCTTGGACAGGGATCAGCCCCAGCATTTT
.	TRBV4-1	.	TRBJ1-4	CASSQVHGEDEKLFF	TGCGCCAGCAGCCAAGTCCACGGAGAGGATGAAAAACTGTTTTTT
.	TRBV10-3	.	TRBJ2-2	CAISDPDSFLQTGELFF	TGTGCCATCAGTGATCCCGACAGTTTTTTGCAGACCGGGGAGCTGTTTTTT
.	TRBV20-1	.	TRBJ2-1	CSARPSFEQFF	TGCAGTGCTAGACCGTCCTTCGAGCAGTTCTTC
TRBD1	TRBV7-2	.	TRBJ2-7	CASSEGQGRVYEQYF	TGTGCCAGCAGTGAGGGACAGGGTAGAGTATACGAGCAGTACTTC
.	TRBV7-2	.	TRBJ2-3	CASSLAFLGPAGTQYF	TGTGCCAGCAGCTTAGCGTTTTTAGGTCCCGCAGGTACGCAGTATTTT
.	TRBV7-2	.	TRBJ2-4	CASSLASQVDIQYF	TGTGCCAGCAGCTTAGCGTCCCAGGTGGACATTCAGTACTTC
TRBD1	TRBV7-9	.	TRBJ1-1	CASSLAGGIEAFF	TGTGCCAGCAGCTTAGCAGGGGGCATTGAAGCTTTCTTT
.	TRBV7-9	few	TRBJ2-7	CASSPPSYEQYF	TGTGCCAGCAGCCCCCCTAGTTACGAGCAGTACTTC
.	TRBV27	.	TRBJ1-2	CASSLGRGYGYTF	TGTGCCAGCAGTTTAGGTCGCGGATATGGCTACACCTTC
TRBD2	TRBV5-1	.	TRBJ2-5	CASSLRTSGGALKETQYF	TGCGCCAGCAGCCTGCGGACTAGCGGGGGGGCACTCAAAGAGACCCAGTACTTC
.	TRBV15	few	TRBJ2-1	CATSRVWPSRANEQFF	TGTGCCACCAGCAGAGTCTGGCCTTCGCGGGCGAATGAGCAGTTCTTC
TRBD1	TRBV7-9	.	TRBJ2-3	CASSLESENRGSDTQYF	TGTGCCAGCAGCTTAGAGAGCGAGAACAGGGGGTCAGATACGCAGTATTTT
.	TRBV27	.	TRBJ1-2	CASRHREGDYGYTF	TGTGCCAGCAGGCACAGGGAAGGGGACTATGGCTACACCTTC
TRBD2	TRBV5-1	.	TRBJ2-3	CASSLLATGDTQYF	TGCGCCAGCAGCTTACTAGCGACTGGAGATACGCAGTATTTT
.	TRBV2	.	TRBJ1-5	CASSEGDQPQHF	TGTGCCAGCAGTGAGGGAGATCAGCCCCAGCATTTT
.	TRBV11-3	.	TRBJ2-7	CASSLAGAPSHEQYF	TGTGCCAGCAGCTTAGCTGGCGCCCCTAGTCACGAGCAGTACTTC
.	TRBV7-2	.	TRBJ2-7	CASSRRTATYEQYF	TGTGCCAGCAGCCGAAGGACAGCCACCTACGAGCAGTACTTC
TRBD1	TRBV4-3	few	TRBJ1-3	CASSRGQGARAGNTIYF	TGCGCCAGCAGCAGGGGGCAGGGGGCGCGTGCTGGAAACACCATATATTTT
TRBD1	TRBV7-9	.	TRBJ2-1	CASTRTGLTIEQFF	TGTGCCAGCACCCGGACAGGACTCACGATTGAGCAGTTCTTC
.	TRBV9	.	TRBJ1-2	CASSVGQGLPYGYTF	TGTGCCAGCAGCGTAGGGCAGGGACTGCCTTATGGCTACACCTTC
.	TRBV2	once	TRBJ1-1	CASRGGTEAFF	TGTGCCAGCAGGGGGGGAACTGAAGCTTTCTTT
TRBD1	TRBV6-1	.	TRBJ2-3	CASRGTAVSSDTQYF	TGTGCCAGCAGGGGGACAGCGGTTTCGTCCGATACGCAGTATTTT
.	TRBV7-9	.	TRBJ2-3	CASSRRGAQGTDTQYF	TGTGCCAGCAGCCGCCGGGGGGCACAGGGCACAGATACGCAGTATTTT
TRBD2	TRBV6-8	.	TRBJ2-5	CASSYPAGPCYF	TGTGCCAGCAGTTACCCAGCGGGGCCTTGTTACTTC
.	TRBV5-1	few	TRBJ2-1	CASSLASVYEQFF	TGCGCCAGCAGCTTGGCCTCTGTCTATGAGCAGTTCTTC
.	TRBV7-6	.	TRBJ2-3	CASSLVQSTDTQYF	TGTGCCAGCAGCTTAGTACAGAGCACAGATACGCAGTATTTT
.	TRBV5-6	.	TRBJ2-7	CASSPWGGSGEQYF	TGTGCCAGCAGCCCCTGGGGGGGCTCGGGGGAGCAGTACTTC
TRBD2	TRBV5-4	.	TRBJ2-5	CASSWGTSGGGTQYF	TGTGCCAGCAGCTGGGGGACTAGCGGGGGGGGGACCCAGTACTTC
.	TRBV6-5	.	TRBJ1-2	CASSNRGVNYGYTF	TGTGCCAGCAGTAACCGCGGGGTTAACTATGGCTACACCTTC
TRBD1	TRBV7-3	.	TRBJ2-2	CASSPQGVRGTGELFF	TGTGCCAGCAGCCCACAGGGGGTTAGGGGCACCGGGGAGCTGTTTTTT
.	TRBV19	.	TRBJ2-7	CASSPMGTLSYEQYF	TGTGCCAGTAGTCCCATGGGGACACTATCCTACGAGCAGTACTTC
TRBD1	TRBV2	few	TRBJ2-5	CASGSAGTGWSTQYF	TGTGCCAGCGGATCAGCCGGGACAGGGTGGTCGACCCAGTACTTC
TRBD1	TRBV10-3	.	TRBJ1-6	CAIRGGTGVNSPLHF	TGTGCCATCAGAGGCGGGACAGGGGTTAATTCACCCCTCCACTTT
TRBD2	TRBV7-3	.	TRBJ2-2	CASSLNSLAGPGSGELFF	TGTGCCAGCAGCTTAAATTCCCTAGCGGGGCCCGGGAGCGGGGAGCTGTTTTTT
.	TRBV6-5	.	TRBJ2-7	CASRASSSYEQYF	TGTGCCAGCAGGGCCTCTAGCTCCTACGAGCAGTACTTC
TRBD1	TRBV19	.	TRBJ1-6	CASSYRGKSSPLHF	TGTGCCAGTAGTTACAGGGGGAAATCATCACCCCTCCACTTT
TRBD2	TRBV5-1	.	TRBJ2-1	CASSFAGGYNEQFF	TGCGCCAGCAGCTTTGCCGGGGGGTACAATGAGCAGTTCTTC